A selection of T cell receptor beta chains follows, all from one sample in a study of T cell clonotyping in hematopoietic cell transplantation. Only in-frame clones appear in the TCRdb table, and some are missing; sequencing was by immunoSEQ multiplex PCR. The table records around 7,000 clones, over 95% of them present only once. The material sequenced was PBMCs, taken 30 days after allogeneic stem cell transplant. The receptors originated from a male patient between 55 and 70 years old who had an allogeneic stem cell transplant from a related donor, so the T cells may come from the graft donor. Some clones in this sample may be carry-over from other donors' samples. Both conserved end residues are part of each CDR3. Each record gives: CDR3 protein, CDR3 DNA, D gene, CDR3 length, V gene, clone size, J gene. The D gene is left open where the match is weak. The size of a clone is reported for some rows only, either as once, few or many, or as a class for expanded clones.

CDR3 protein: CASSPSPGLRIF
CDR3 DNA: TGTGCCAGCAGCCCCTCCCCGGGACTAAGGATCTTC
D gene: TRBD2
CDR3 length: 12
V gene: TRBV14
clone size: .
J gene: TRBJ2-1

CDR3 protein: CASSQEGQPYGYTF
CDR3 DNA: TGCGCCAGCAGCCAAGAGGGACAGCCTTATGGCTACACCTTC
D gene: TRBD1
CDR3 length: 14
V gene: TRBV4-3
clone size: .
J gene: TRBJ1-2

CDR3 protein: CASSQEGNWGSYGYTF
CDR3 DNA: TGCGCCAGCAGCCAAGAGGGGAATTGGGGTTCCTATGGCTACACCTTC
D gene: .
CDR3 length: 16
V gene: TRBV4-3
clone size: .
J gene: TRBJ1-2

CDR3 protein: CASSQIYSGTGGVGYGYTF
CDR3 DNA: TGCGCCAGCAGCCAAATATACTCCGGGACAGGGGGCGTAGGCTATGGCTACACCTTC
D gene: TRBD1
CDR3 length: 19
V gene: TRBV4-3
clone size: .
J gene: TRBJ1-2

CDR3 protein: CAWSNLYNSPLHF
CDR3 DNA: TGTGCCTGGAGTAACCTCTATAATTCACCCCTCCACTTT
D gene: .
CDR3 length: 13
V gene: TRBV30
clone size: .
J gene: TRBJ1-6

CDR3 protein: CASSPAGRDRDEQYF
CDR3 DNA: TGCGCCAGCAGCCCAGCCGGGCGGGACAGGGACGAGCAGTACTTC
D gene: TRBD1
CDR3 length: 15
V gene: TRBV4-3
clone size: .
J gene: TRBJ2-7

CDR3 protein: CASSQDRRGGGEKLFF
CDR3 DNA: TGCGCCAGCAGCCAAGATCGCAGGGGAGGGGGGGAAAAACTGTTTTTT
D gene: .
CDR3 length: 16
V gene: TRBV4-3
clone size: .
J gene: TRBJ1-4

CDR3 protein: CASRFGGGPYNEQFF
CDR3 DNA: TGTGCCAGCAGGTTCGGCGGGGGGCCCTACAATGAGCAGTTCTTC
D gene: TRBD2
CDR3 length: 15
V gene: TRBV27
clone size: .
J gene: TRBJ2-1

CDR3 protein: CASSSPGQHNEKLFF
CDR3 DNA: TGTGCCAGCAGCTCTCCGGGACAGCATAATGAAAAACTGTTTTTT
D gene: TRBD1
CDR3 length: 15
V gene: TRBV11-3
clone size: once
J gene: TRBJ1-4

CDR3 protein: CASSLIRDSTEKLFF
CDR3 DNA: TGTGCCAGCAGTTTAATCCGGGACAGCACCGAAAAACTGTTTTTT
D gene: TRBD1
CDR3 length: 15
V gene: TRBV28
clone size: .
J gene: TRBJ1-4

CDR3 protein: CASSSNGLDNYGYTF
CDR3 DNA: TGTGCCAGCAGTTCCAACGGTCTCGATAACTATGGCTACACCTTC
D gene: .
CDR3 length: 15
V gene: TRBV5-6
clone size: .
J gene: TRBJ1-2